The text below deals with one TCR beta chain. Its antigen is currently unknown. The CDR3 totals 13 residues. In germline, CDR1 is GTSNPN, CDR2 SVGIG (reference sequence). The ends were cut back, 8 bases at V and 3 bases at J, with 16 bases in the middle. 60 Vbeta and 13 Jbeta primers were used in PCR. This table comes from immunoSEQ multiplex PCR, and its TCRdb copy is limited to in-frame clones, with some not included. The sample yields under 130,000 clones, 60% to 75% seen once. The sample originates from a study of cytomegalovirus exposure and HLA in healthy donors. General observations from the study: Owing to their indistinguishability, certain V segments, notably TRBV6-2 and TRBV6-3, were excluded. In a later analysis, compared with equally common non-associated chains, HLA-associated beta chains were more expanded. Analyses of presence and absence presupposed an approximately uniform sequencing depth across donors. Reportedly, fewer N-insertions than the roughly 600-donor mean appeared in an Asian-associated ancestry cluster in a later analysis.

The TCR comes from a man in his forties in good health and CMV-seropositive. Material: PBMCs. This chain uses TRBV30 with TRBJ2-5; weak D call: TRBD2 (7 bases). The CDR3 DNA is TGTGCCCAGGCGACAGGACTAGAAGAGACCCAGTACTTC. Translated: CAQATGLEETQYF.